The sequence of this TCR beta chain was determined in a study of radiotherapy plus CTLA-4 blockade in lung cancer (dated by TCRdb to the late 2010s). Regarding the research as a whole: Among the enrolled patients, around 17% had an objective response, and 25% to 35% reached disease control.

Receptor amplification or capture employed the immunoSEQ multiplex PCR assay. In TCRdb, the immuneACCESS table is reduced to in-frame sequences with V and J assigned. These tables do not hold every clone; where another copy was compared, an unresolved V gene accounts for under half, and the others remain unexplained. The sample profile shows approximately 85,000 clones; around four fifths of them were found once. The ten top clones hold 13% to 15% of the sample. Focal radiation therapy combined with CTLA-4 blockade (ipilimumab) was tested in patients with chemo-refractory metastatic non-small-cell lung cancer. Study-wide findings and limitations: After treatment with radiotherapy and ipilimumab, TCR clones that came from tumors expanded in the peripheral blood. The strongest predictors of response, as reported, were early dynamic changes in blood T cell clones along with a rise in serum interferon-beta after radiation.

The junction carries 14 bases between V and J, which are trimmed by 0 bases and 6 bases respectively. The CDR3 numbers 16 residues from cysteine through phenylalanine. Just the 48-base CDR3 DNA is kept, in frame starting at base 1. CDR1 is given as LNHNV and CDR2 as YYDKDF, both from the germline V gene (reference sequence). Comment on this clone: Its antigen is currently not known. It has no much larger one-base neighbor in the sample; base qualities were not kept.

The TCR comes from a human donor with non-small cell lung cancer that progressed on radiotherapy plus ipilimumab. Rearrangement joined TRBV15 to TRBJ1-4; no D gene is confidently identified. The source was peripheral blood, collected from a patient treated with radiotherapy plus ipilimumab. The CDR3 in this case is CATSRERPGGDEKLFF. Here is the DNA: TGTGCCACCAGCAGAGAAAGGCCAGGTGGAGATGAAAAACTGTTTTTT.